This T cell receptor (beta chain) was documented in a study of graft-versus-host responses after intestinal transplantation. The study's findings and limits: There was an association between peak levels of circulating GvH clones and early post-transplant HvG declines.

Sequencing was performed with immunoSEQ multiplex PCR; in TCRdb, only in-frame clones are kept and a portion is missing. The sample has approximately 90,000 clones; about 88% are singletons. V lost 4 bases to trimming and J lost 6 bases; unmatched junction nucleotides: 7. Germline V gene sequence: CDR1 LGHNA, CDR2 YSLEER. The CDR3 is 15 amino acids. Turning to this clone: The antigen is undetermined.

The clonotype comes from a human donor who was the organ donor for an intestinal transplant. This rearrangement joins TRBV4-3 to TRBJ1-5; the match to TRBD1 covers 9 bases. The specimen was unstimulated CD4+ T cells sorted from spleen or lymph node cells, collected before transplant. CDR3 residues: CASSPRTGESQPQHF. The CDR3 DNA sequence: TGCGCCAGCAGCCCTCGGACAGGGGAAAGTCAGCCCCAGCATTTT.